The T cell receptor beta chain described here comes from a study of identical twins. In TCRdb, the 5' RACE reads were re-called with MiXCR into one record per CDR3 protein. This table has hundreds of thousands of distinct CDR3 sequences, roughly 18% appearing once. The V gene end was trimmed by 0 bases and the J gene end by 5 bases; junction bases not matched to a gene: 6. Germline V gives CDR1 SGDLS, CDR2 YYNGEE. CDR3 length equals 16 residues. These data are also associated with another study on T cells expressing NK-cell markers.

The genes are TRBV9 and TRBJ2-3; 10 nucleotides match TRBD2. The sample comprised PBMCs. The TCR was taken from a woman between 18 and 29 years old in good health. The CDR3 spells CASSVGSGGSGDTQYF. The CDR3 bases are TGTGCCAGCAGCGTAGGTAGCGGGGGGTCGGGAGATACGCAGTATTTT.